This record looks at one T cell receptor beta chain sequence and its context. These data belong to a study of blood T cell repertoires in COVID-19. Germline assignment: CDR1 SEHNR and CDR2 FQNEAQ (reference sequence). Germline trimming cut 7 bases from V and 5 bases from J; bases unmatched to any gene: 6. The CDR3 runs 13 residues. Clones were sequenced by immunoSEQ multiplex PCR, and TCRdb holds only the in-frame ones, with some missing. The sample has some 320,000 clones; over 85% are singletons. This chain links TRBV7-9 with TRBJ2-5, with 8 bases aligning to TRBD2. The sequenced sample was PBMCs or T cells enriched from blood (not recorded which). This TCR derives from a woman in her fifties or sixties who had been exposed to COVID-19. CDR3 sequence (DNA): TGTGCCAGCACGCGGGGGGCCGGGGAGACCCAGTACTTC. Amino acid sequence: CASTRGAGETQYF.